The clone carrying this T cell receptor beta chain was counted once. Its matching antigen is unknown. The data were produced by immunoSEQ multiplex PCR, yet TCRdb's version contains in-frame clones alone and is incomplete. The sample contains about 51,000 clones, roughly 95% of which appear only once. This specimen belongs to a study of graft-versus-host responses after intestinal transplantation. The TCR was taken from a human donor who was the organ donor for an intestinal transplant. Material: unstimulated CD8+ T cells sorted from spleen or lymph node cells, obtained before transplant.

In DNA form, the CDR3 reads TGTGCCAGCTCCCAGGGGTTCGGTCAGCCCCAGCATTTT. Translating it yields CASSQGFGQPQHF. The chain combines TRBV18 with TRBJ1-5; tentative D call: TRBD1 (6 bases). V gave up 6 bases and J gave up 6 bases, with 12 bases separating them. This CDR3 has 13 residues. The germline CDR1 and CDR2 sequences are KGHSH and LQKENI.